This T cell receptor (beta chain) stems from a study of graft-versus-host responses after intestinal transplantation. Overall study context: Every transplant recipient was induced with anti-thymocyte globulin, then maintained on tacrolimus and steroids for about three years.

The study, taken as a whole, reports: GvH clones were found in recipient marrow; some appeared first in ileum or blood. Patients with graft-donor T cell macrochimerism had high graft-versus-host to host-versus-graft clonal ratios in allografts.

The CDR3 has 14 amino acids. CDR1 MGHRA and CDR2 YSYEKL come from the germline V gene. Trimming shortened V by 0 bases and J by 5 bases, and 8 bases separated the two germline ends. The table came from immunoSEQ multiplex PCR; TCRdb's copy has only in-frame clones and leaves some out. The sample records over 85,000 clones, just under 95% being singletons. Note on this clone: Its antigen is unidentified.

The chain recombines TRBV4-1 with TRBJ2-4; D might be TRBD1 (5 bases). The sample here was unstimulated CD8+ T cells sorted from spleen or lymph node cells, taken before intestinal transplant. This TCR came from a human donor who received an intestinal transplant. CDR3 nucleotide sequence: TGCGCCAGCAGCCAAGACAGGGTACAAAACATTCAGTACTTC. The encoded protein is CASSQDRVQNIQYF.